This T cell receptor (beta chain) comes out of a study of OX40 agonist ivuxolimab in advanced cancers. Context from the whole study: The costimulatory receptor OX40 (CD134) was targeted by ivuxolimab, a fully human IgG2 agonistic monoclonal antibody. Intravenous ivuxolimab was administered to patients every 2 weeks at six dose levels: 0.01, 0.1, 0.3, 1.5, 3 and 10 mg/kg. Among the approximately 54 dose-escalation patients, 19 had hepatocellular carcinoma, around 15 melanoma, 9 renal cell carcinoma and 9 head and neck cancer. In the dose-escalation cohort, 70% to 85% of patients were male, and the mean age was 60 years with a range of roughly 20 to 79. Prior anti-PD-1, anti-PD-L1 or anti-CTLA-4 therapy was permitted, and 30% to 45% of dose-escalation patients had received checkpoint inhibitors. Three dose-escalation patients achieved partial responses, one with hepatocellular carcinoma and two with cutaneous melanoma. The purpose of peripheral TCRbeta sequencing was to test whether ivuxolimab changed TCR sequence diversity and led to clonal T-cell expansion. The paper reports the monotherapy dose-escalation portion (N ≈ 50 patients) of the phase I ivuxolimab trial.

According to the germline V gene, CDR1 reads SGHDT and CDR2 reads YYEEEE. The CDR3, cysteine through phenylalanine, is 16 amino acids long. Only the CDR3 DNA stays, 48 bases, in frame from base 1. Ends trimmed: V by 3 bases, J by 3 bases; bases unmatched to a gene: 6. Genomic DNA was extracted from sorted cells for sequencing of the TCRbeta CDR3 region. TCRbeta CDR3 regions were sequenced using the immunoSEQ Assay. TCRdb took this table from immuneACCESS and kept in-frame rearrangements with V and J called. Such tables lack part of the clones; where checked against another copy, unresolved V genes explain under half of the gap, and the rest is unexplained. This sample gives almost 85,000 clones in total; approximately 89% of them show up just once. 0.15% to 0.2% of the sample is held by the ten biggest clonotypes. Findings and caveats that apply to the study as a whole: The antigen specificity of the clonally expanded peripheral T cells was not determined. In partial responders in the 0.1-3.0 mg/kg groups, normalized peripheral clonal expansion was found to be among the lowest, especially among CD8+ T cells. Clonal expansion of both CD4+ and CD8+ blood T cells was observed from baseline to week 6 at doses 0.1 to 3.0 mg/kg. After ivuxolimab, more expanded clones were found on average in CD8+ T cells than in CD4+ T cells. Low levels of normalized T-cell clonal expansion were also seen in some nonresponding patients.

Patients with autoimmune disease history or receiving systemic immunosuppression were excluded from the trial. Peripheral blood for TCR sequencing was drawn from every dose cohort at baseline, at cycle 4 day 1 and at cycle 7 day 1. The samples were taken from a phase I, first-in-human, multicenter, open-label dose-escalation trial of ivuxolimab. Adults with locally advanced or metastatic melanoma, renal cell carcinoma, hepatocellular carcinoma or head and neck squamous cell carcinoma were enrolled in the trial. Before TCR sequencing, CD4+ and CD8+ T cells were separately sorted from peripheral blood. To note about this clone: Its binding antigen is unknown. The record has no base qualities; no much larger clone is one base away.

The sequence joins TRBV5-6 to TRBJ1-4; 9 of the junction bases match TRBD1. This TCR came from an adult with an advanced solid tumor such as melanoma, head and neck, liver or kidney cancer. The sequenced sample was CD4+ or CD8+ T cells sorted from blood, obtained in a trial of the OX40 agonist ivuxolimab. The sequenced DNA: TGTGCCAGCAGCTCCCCCGGACAGGGGCCTAATGAAAAACTGTTTTTT. Its product reads: CASSSPGQGPNEKLFF.